The 29 T cell receptor beta chains below come from one sample, sequenced in a study of blood T cell repertoires in COVID-19. Assay used: immunoSEQ multiplex PCR; TCRdb lists only in-frame clones, some missing. In the table there are 210,000 or so clones, approximately 80% of which are singletons. What was sequenced was PBMCs or T cells enriched from blood (not recorded which). All receptors come from a woman between 35 and 50 years old with acute COVID-19.

This clone was seen once. The chain links TRBV14 to TRBJ1-3, with D unclear. The germline CDR1 and CDR2 sequences are SGHDN and FVKESK. The CDR3 runs 16 residues. V was trimmed by 0 bases and J by 3 bases, leaving 12 bases between them. CDR3: CASSQDLPGVGNTIYF. In nucleotides, the CDR3 is TGTGCCAGCAGCCAAGATCTACCGGGAGTTGGAAACACCATATATTTT.

The chain couples TRBV7-9 to TRBJ1-2, with 7 bases that match TRBD1. The CDR3 totals 15 residues. V trimming: 5 bases; J trimming: 1 base; junction bases outside the gene matches: 7. Germline CDR1 SEHNR, CDR2 FQNEAQ (reference sequence). CDR3 amino acids: CASSLGTAINYGYTF. CDR3 bases: TGTGCCAGCAGCCTCGGGACAGCAATTAACTATGGCTACACCTTC.

This clone is a singleton in its sample. V usage is TRBV18 and J usage is TRBJ2-2, with TRBD2 matching 9 bases. The CDR3 sequence is 17 residues long. The germline V gene encodes CDR1 KGHSH and CDR2 LQKENI. The V segment lost 3 bases and the J segment 0 bases; nucleotides outside the gene matches: 5. The CDR3 sequence is CASSPLIAGANTGELFF. The CDR3 DNA is TGTGCCAGCTCACCCTTGATAGCGGGAGCGAACACCGGGGAGCTGTTTTTT.

On this clone itself: Different DNA sequences within this sample yield the same CDR3. The chain joins TRBV25-1 to TRBJ1-3, with unresolved D. This CDR3 is 14 amino acids long. Trimming removed 1 base at V and 1 base at J, with 5 bases between. Per the germline V gene, CDR1 is MGHDK and CDR2 is SYGVNS. In nucleotides, the CDR3 is TGTGCCAGCAGTGAATCAGGATCTGGAAACACCATATATTTT. This codes for CASSESGSGNTIYF. The whole variable domain, remainder taken from reference TRBV25-1 and TRBJ1-3, is EADIYQTPRYLVIGTGKKITLECSQTMGHDKMYWYQQDPGMELHLIHYSYGVNSTEKGDLSSESTVSRIRTEHFPLTLESARPSHTSQYLCASSESGSGNTIYFGEGSWLTVV.

The chain joins TRBV5-6 to TRBJ1-2, with D possibly TRBD1 on 6 matching bases. V lost 6 bases and J lost 8, with 20 bases in between. In germline, CDR1 is SGHDT, CDR2 YYEEEE. The CDR3 is 14 amino acids. In nucleotides, the CDR3 is TGTGCCAGCACCGTTGGTCGGGGGGCGCAAGGCTACACCTTC. Its translation: CASTVGRGAQGYTF.

This chain links TRBV5-1 with TRBJ2-1, with TRBD2 matching 10 bases. The CDR3 is 15 residues long. Germline V gene data show CDR1 as SGHRS and CDR2 as YFSETQ. Unmatched junction bases numbered 7, after V lost 7 bases and J lost 3 bases. As DNA, the CDR3 is TGCGCCAGCTTACTCGGGACTAGCGTCTACAATGAGCAGTTCTTC. This translates into CASLLGTSVYNEQFF.

J is TRBJ1-6 and V is TRBV19; D is perhaps TRBD1 (5 bases). The CDR3 is 12 residues long. Germline V gives CDR1 LNHDA, CDR2 SQIVND (reference sequence). The germline V and J ends were trimmed by 6 bases and 6 bases, with 6 bases remaining between them. The CDR3 nucleotides read TGTGCCAGTAGGACAGTTAATTCACCCCTCCACTTT. The encoded protein is CASRTVNSPLHF. Variable domain in full (rest from reference TRBV19 and TRBJ1-6): DGGITQSPKYLFRKEGQNVTLSCEQNLNHDAMYWYRQDPGQGLRLIYYSQIVNDFQKGDIAEGYSVSREKKESFPLTVTSAQKNPTAFYLCASRTVNSPLHFGNGTRLTVT.

The chain joins TRBV7-2 to TRBJ1-2; D gene unclear. Per the germline V gene, CDR1 is SGHTA and CDR2 is FQGNSA. Trimming took off 5 bases at V and 8 bases at J, with 18 bases between the two ends. The CDR3 consists of 14 residues. The CDR3 reads CASSTPSTAGGYTF. The CDR3 DNA is TGTGCCAGCAGCACACCATCTACAGCGGGCGGCTACACCTTC.

This clone was detected a few times. The V call is TRBV9, the J call TRBJ1-2; TRBD1 agrees at 7 bases. This CDR3 spans 13 amino acids. CDR1 SGDLS and CDR2 YYNGEE come from the germline V gene. V shed 0 bases, J shed 8 bases, and the junction held 4 bases outside the gene matches. The CDR3 here is CASSVDRGKGYTF. The CDR3 bases are TGTGCCAGCAGCGTAGACAGGGGTAAAGGCTACACCTTC.

The rearrangement links TRBV20-1 to TRBJ1-5; the D is unclear. This CDR3 is 10 amino acids long. CDR1 and CDR2 from the germline V gene are DFQATT and SNEGSKA (reference sequence). The V gene lost 6 bases and the J gene lost 13 bases, with 13 bases spanning the gap. This CDR3 reads CSALRQKQHF. The CDR3 nucleotides read TGCAGTGCCCTACGACAAAAACAGCATTTT.

A few counts support this clone. The genes are TRBV11-2 and TRBJ2-1, with TRBD2 identical over 14 bases. The CDR3 sequence is 15 residues long. Germline CDR1 is SGHAT and CDR2 is FQNNGV. V shed 5 bases, J shed 7 bases, and the junction held 4 bases outside the gene matches. CDR3 DNA sequence: TGTGCCAGCAGCAGGGGACTAGCGGGAGAAAATGAGCAGTTCTTC. Translating it yields CASSRGLAGENEQFF.

The chain joins TRBV6-2 or TRBV6-3 to TRBJ1-2; TRBD1 aligns across 10 bases. CDR1 and CDR2 from the germline V gene are MNHEY and SVGEGT. Trimming at V came to 5 bases and at J to 6 bases, leaving 12 bases not matched to a gene. The CDR3 runs to 16 residues. The CDR3 DNA reads as TGTGCCAGCAGTCCCCCTTTGGGACAGGGGTATCATGGCTACACCTTC. It is translated as CASSPPLGQGYHGYTF.

The chain couples TRBV6-2 or TRBV6-3 to TRBJ2-1, with 9 bases lining up with TRBD2. The junction had 18 bases not matched to a gene; V was cut back by 7 bases and J by 8 bases. Looked up from germline, CDR1 is MNHEY and CDR2 is SVGEGT. The CDR3 spans 17 residues. The CDR3 coding sequence is TGTGCCAGCACCCCCTTGATTTTGGTAGCGGGAGACCATGAGCAGTTCTTC. It is translated as CASTPLILVAGDHEQFF.

J is TRBJ2-3 and V is TRBV5-1, with D perhaps TRBD2 (5 bases). The CDR3 contains 18 residues. The germline V gene has CDR1 SGHRS and CDR2 YFSETQ. Trimming took 3 bases from V and 0 from J, leaving 20 bases between them. The CDR3: CASSSSRGEQRSTDTQYF. DNA of the CDR3: TGCGCCAGCAGCTCATCCCGGGGAGAACAGAGAAGCACAGATACGCAGTATTTT.

The chain combines TRBV5-1 with TRBJ1-1; 10 bases align to TRBD1. CDR3 length equals 17 residues. Germline trimming cut 4 bases from V and 2 bases from J; bases unmatched to any gene: 11. Per germline, CDR1 SGHRS and CDR2 YFSETQ. The CDR3 DNA sequence: TGCGCCAGCAGCCTGATACCGGGACAGGGGCAAAACACTGAAGCTTTCTTT. It encodes CASSLIPGQGQNTEAFF.

In DNA, the CDR3 is TGTGCCAGCAGTCCCCTCCCACAGGAACTCTACACCTTC. Its protein product is CASSPLPQELYTF. The genes are TRBV27 and TRBJ1-2, with D maybe TRBD1 (5 bases). Deletions cut 5 bases from V and 10 bases from J, with 17 bases between. Germline values: CDR1 MNHEY, CDR2 SMNVEV (reference sequence). This CDR3 is 13 amino acids long.

The CDR3 DNA follows: TGTGCCAGTACAAGGGGGGGGGTAGGAGCTTTCTTT. Residues: CASTRGGVGAFF. This chain joins TRBV28 and TRBJ1-1; TRBD1 is a possible D gene (6 bases). Looked up from germline, CDR1 is MDHEN and CDR2 is SYDVKM. V was pared by 9 bases and J by 10 bases, with 18 bases between. CDR3 length: 12 amino acids.

The V and J genes are TRBV7-9 and TRBJ1-5; 7 bases are a match to TRBD1. CDR3 length: 13 residues. Germline CDR1 is SEHNR and CDR2 is FQNEAQ (reference sequence). V lost 3 bases to trimming and J lost 4 bases; unmatched junction nucleotides: 0. CDR3 amino acids: CASSFRGNQPQHF. The CDR3 DNA reads as TGTGCCAGCAGCTTCAGGGGGAATCAGCCCCAGCATTTT. The variable domain in full, completed from reference TRBV7-9 and TRBJ1-5, reads DTGVSQNPRHKITKRGQNVTFRCDPISEHNRLYWYRQTLGQGPEFLTYFQNEAQLEKSRLLSDRFSAERPKGSFSTLEIQRTEQGDSAMYLCASSFRGNQPQHFGDGTRLSIL.

This chain joins TRBV6-5 and TRBJ1-3, with D hard to call. The CDR3 consists of 14 residues. Germline V gene data show CDR1 as MNHEY and CDR2 as SVGAGI. The germline V and J ends were trimmed by 3 bases and 0 bases, with 6 bases remaining between them. The DNA of the CDR3 is TGTGCCAGCAGTTATTCCAGCTCTGGAAACACCATATATTTT. As protein: CASSYSSSGNTIYF.

The V call is TRBV6-2 or TRBV6-3, the J call TRBJ1-2, with D possibly TRBD1 on 5 matching bases. Trimming took off 6 bases at V and 5 bases at J, with 10 bases between the two ends. In germline, CDR1 is MNHEY, CDR2 SVGEGT. This CDR3 is built from 12 residues. CDR3 nucleotide sequence: TGTGCCAGCAGCCAGTCAGGGTATGGCTACACCTTC. It encodes CASSQSGYGYTF.

The rearrangement uses TRBV6-5 and TRBJ2-5, with 12 bases aligning to TRBD2. With V trimmed by 6 bases and J by 1 base, 3 bases remained unmatched. Per germline, CDR1 MNHEY and CDR2 SVGAGI. The CDR3 has 15 residues. The CDR3 DNA sequence: TGTGCCAGCAGAAGACTAGCGGGGGCCCAAGAGACCCAGTACTTC. It specifies CASRRLAGAQETQYF.

The chain employs TRBV27 and TRBJ1-4; no firm D call. V lost 3 bases and J lost 0, with 8 bases in between. There are 15 residues in the CDR3. CDR1 is MNHEY and CDR2 is SMNVEV in the germline V gene (reference sequence). This CDR3 reads CASSLSLATNEKLFF. The DNA for the CDR3 is TGTGCCAGCAGTTTGTCACTCGCAACTAATGAAAAACTGTTTTTT.

Comment on this clone: The same CDR3 can be traced to other DNA sequences in this sample. This chain links TRBV7-2 with TRBJ1-4; 8 positions agree with TRBD1. V was clipped by 5 bases and J by 1 base; unmatched bases: 3. The CDR3 is 15 residues long. Germline CDR1 SGHTA, CDR2 FQGNSA. The CDR3 region is CASSTGQGTNEKLFF. In DNA, the CDR3 is TGTGCCAGCAGCACTGGACAGGGAACTAATGAAAAACTGTTTTTT.

The chain is built from TRBV11-2 and TRBJ2-5, with 9 positions matching TRBD1. The CDR3 spans 15 residues. Germline-derived CDR1 and CDR2 are SGHAT and FQNNGV. The ends lost 5 bases at V and 4 bases at J; junction bases unmatched: 8. In nucleotides, the CDR3 is TGTGCCAGCAGCATAAGGGACAGGGTAGGAGAGACCCAGTACTTC. Amino acid sequence: CASSIRDRVGETQYF.

The chain joins TRBV3-1 (or the pseudogene TRBV3-2) to TRBJ1-1; D is unresolved. The germline V gene has CDR1 LGHDT and CDR2 YNNKEL (reference sequence). This CDR3 has 14 residues. Trimming stripped 4 bases from V and 1 base from J, with 10 bases between. The CDR3 DNA sequence: TGTGCCAGCAGCCCCCGGACTGCGAACACTGAAGCTTTCTTT. It is translated as CASSPRTANTEAFF.

This sequence joins TRBV6-5 and TRBJ2-1; 8 bases match TRBD2. This CDR3 comprises 13 residues. Germline V lookup: CDR1 MNHEY, CDR2 SVGAGI. Unmatched junction bases numbered 7, after V lost 6 bases and J lost 9 bases. The CDR3, as DNA: TGTGCCAGCAGGACTAGCGCCGTTGTTGAGCAGTTCTTC. Encoded protein: CASRTSAVVEQFF.

This rearrangement joins TRBV9 to TRBJ1-2; D call uncertain. CDR3 length equals 13 residues. The germline gives CDR1 SGDLS, CDR2 YYNGEE. The V end lost 0 bases, the J end lost 8 bases, and 11 bases lay between the germline ends. CDR3 nucleotide sequence: TGTGCCAGCAGCGTAGAGGGCGGCGGGGGCTACACCTTC. It translates to CASSVEGGGGYTF.

This clone occurred once. J is TRBJ1-6 and V is TRBV19, with D unclear. V was pared by 9 bases and J by 9 bases, with 18 bases between. The CDR3 is 14 amino acids. In germline, CDR1 is LNHDA, CDR2 SQIVND (reference sequence). The CDR3 spells CASDSRGITSPLHF. DNA of the CDR3: TGTGCCAGCGACTCCCGGGGTATTACTTCACCCCTCCACTTT.

The chain links TRBV6-1 to TRBJ1-1, with 8 bases fitting TRBD1. The junction had 5 bases not matched to a gene; V was cut back by 0 bases and J by 5 bases. The germline V gene has CDR1 MNHNS and CDR2 SASEGT. The CDR3 extends over 15 amino acids. CDR3 in DNA: TGTGCCAGCAGTGAAGCGCAGGGGGCTTGGACTGAAGCTTTCTTT. Protein sequence: CASSEAQGAWTEAFF.